This entry describes one TCR beta chain. Germline values: CDR1 SGDLS, CDR2 YYNGEE. The CDR3 length is 14 residues. Trimming took 7 bases from V and 10 from J, leaving 23 bases between them. The repertoire was sequenced with immunoSEQ multiplex PCR; TCRdb's copy has only in-frame clones and lacks some. The table lists 30,000 to 35,000 clones, nearly 95% of them singletons. This record belongs to a study of preoperative IRX-2 immunotherapy in early breast cancer. Treatment noted: preoperative locoregional IRX-2 cytokine immunotherapy. Patients received preoperative, locoregional IRX-2 cytokine immunotherapy in a phase Ib study.

V usage is TRBV9 and J usage is TRBJ1-1; the D gene is possibly TRBD1 (5 bases). The receptor was isolated from a human donor with breast cancer. The sample was taken from a patient treated with IRX-2 immunotherapy. This CDR3 reads CASGLATADLRAFF. In DNA, the CDR3 is TGTGCCAGCGGGCTGGCGACAGCCGACCTCCGAGCTTTCTTT.